A selection of T cell receptor beta chains follows, all from one sample in a study of CD8 T cells in ankylosing spondylitis. Using its own MiXCR run on the 5' RACE reads, TCRdb lists one record per CDR3 protein. The sample has about 540,000 distinct CDR3 sequences; approximately 11% are singletons. The sample consisted of blood, either unsorted or a sorted T cell fraction (not recorded which). The receptors come from a male donor with ankylosing spondylitis. The CDR3 runs from the conserved cysteine through the conserved F or W. Each record gives: V gene, D gene, clone size, CDR3 length, J gene, CDR3 protein, CDR3 DNA. A D gene is named only where the DNA matches it firmly. Expanded clones get a size class; other rows say once, few or many, or leave the size out.

TRBV5-8,TRBD1,many,14,TRBJ1-2,CASSRQGDGYGYTF,TGTGCCAGCAGCCGACAGGGAGACGGGTATGGCTACACCTTC
TRBV24-1,.,few,13,TRBJ2-2,CATSGDYTGELFF,TGTGCCACCAGTGGTGACTACACCGGGGAGCTGTTTTTT
TRBV4-2,.,few,16,TRBJ2-3,CASSQVTSEGGDTQYF,TGTGCCAGCAGCCAAGTTACCAGCGAGGGGGGGGATACGCAGTATTTT
TRBV2,.,.,9,TRBJ2-3,CASGDTQYF,TGTGCCAGCGGAGATACGCAGTATTTT
TRBV20-1,TRBD1,few,15,TRBJ1-1,CSASSPGQGDTEAFF,TGCAGTGCTAGTTCTCCGGGACAGGGTGACACTGAAGCTTTCTTT
TRBV24-1,TRBD1,.,15,TRBJ2-1,CATSDFNRGDNEQFF,TGTGCCACCAGTGATTTTAACAGGGGGGACAATGAGCAGTTCTTC
TRBV28,TRBD1,few,15,TRBJ1-4,CASSSVGQGGEKLFF,TGTGCCAGCAGCTCCGTTGGACAGGGTGGTGAAAAACTGTTTTTT
TRBV5-1,.,.,14,TRBJ1-1,CASTWGPGNTEAFF,TGCGCCAGCACCTGGGGGCCAGGGAACACTGAAGCTTTCTTT
TRBV11-2,.,.,15,TRBJ1-1,CASSLGAAGWTEAFF,TGTGCCAGCAGCTTAGGGGCAGCGGGGTGGACTGAAGCTTTCTTT
TRBV5-8,.,.,14,TRBJ2-3,CAMGPGPAGDTQYF,TGTGCCATGGGCCCCGGGCCCGCGGGAGATACGCAGTATTTT
TRBV5-6,.,.,14,TRBJ2-5,CASSSVSGGETQYF,TGTGCCAGCAGCTCCGTTAGCGGAGGGGAGACCCAGTACTTC
TRBV20-1,.,.,12,TRBJ1-2,CSAAGGGYGYTF,TGCAGTGCCGCGGGGGGGGGATATGGCTACACCTTC
TRBV18,.,.,14,TRBJ1-1,CASSPLGSGQEAFF,TGTGCCAGCTCACCTTTGGGTTCCGGGCAGGAAGCTTTCTTT
TRBV20-1,TRBD2,few,13,TRBJ2-5,CSARTSGKETQYF,TGCAGTGCTAGAACCAGCGGGAAAGAGACCCAGTACTTC
TRBV28,TRBD1,.,15,TRBJ1-5,CASSLGQGRSQPQHF,TGTGCCAGCAGTTTGGGACAGGGAAGGTCTCAGCCCCAGCATTTT
TRBV5-1,.,.,15,TRBJ1-5,CASSLVPGAGQPQHF,TGCGCCAGCAGCCTGGTGCCGGGGGCCGGGCAGCCCCAGCATTTT